This TCR beta chain derives from a study of neoadjuvant nivolumab and ipilimumab in lung cancer. The table came from immunoSEQ multiplex PCR; TCRdb's copy has only in-frame clones and leaves some out. The sample gives fewer than 40,000 clones, roughly nine tenths of which show up once; around 2% is in the top ten. Germline CDR1 and CDR2: SGHNT and YYREEE (reference sequence). The CDR3 loop spans 15 amino acids. The trim removed 6 bases at V and 6 bases at J, leaving 9 bases unmatched. The chain couples TRBV5-4 to TRBJ2-1; 10 bases match TRBD2. The input for sequencing was peripheral blood, taken after neoadjuvant nivolumab, alone or with ipilimumab, at or shortly before surgery. The clonotype comes from an adult with non-small cell lung cancer. This CDR3 is CASKTGTSVVNEQFF. Written as DNA, the CDR3 is TGTGCCAGCAAAACCGGGACTAGCGTTGTCAATGAGCAGTTCTTC.